The sequence of this TCR beta chain was determined in a study of early T cells in non-severe SARS-CoV-2 infection. Study-wide background: Chains stayed unpaired after sequencing of bulk RNA from unsorted whole blood. Whole-study results and caveats: Anti-spike CD8 specificities were favored by VDJdb matching, whose results missed private and CD4 specificities.

Trimming took 3 bases from V and 8 from J; bases not matched to a gene: 7. Germline V CDR1 and CDR2: LGHNA, YSLEER. The CDR3 length is 15 residues. cDNA molecules, individually, were tagged with unique molecular identifiers. From the 5' RACE reads, TCRdb called clonotypes with MiXCR, one entry per CDR3 protein. The sample has 100,000 or so distinct CDR3 sequences, approximately 14% seen once. As for this clonotype: The antigen is unknown.

Sequencing was done on a sample of whole blood. The clonotype comes from an adult who was a healthcare worker with PCR-confirmed SARS-CoV-2 infection or an uninfected control (not recorded which). This sequence joins TRBV4-3 and TRBJ2-1; 10 positions match TRBD2. The CDR3 loop reads CASSQISGRRDEQFF. Here the CDR3 DNA reads TGCGCCAGCAGCCAGATTAGCGGGAGGAGAGATGAGCAGTTCTTC.